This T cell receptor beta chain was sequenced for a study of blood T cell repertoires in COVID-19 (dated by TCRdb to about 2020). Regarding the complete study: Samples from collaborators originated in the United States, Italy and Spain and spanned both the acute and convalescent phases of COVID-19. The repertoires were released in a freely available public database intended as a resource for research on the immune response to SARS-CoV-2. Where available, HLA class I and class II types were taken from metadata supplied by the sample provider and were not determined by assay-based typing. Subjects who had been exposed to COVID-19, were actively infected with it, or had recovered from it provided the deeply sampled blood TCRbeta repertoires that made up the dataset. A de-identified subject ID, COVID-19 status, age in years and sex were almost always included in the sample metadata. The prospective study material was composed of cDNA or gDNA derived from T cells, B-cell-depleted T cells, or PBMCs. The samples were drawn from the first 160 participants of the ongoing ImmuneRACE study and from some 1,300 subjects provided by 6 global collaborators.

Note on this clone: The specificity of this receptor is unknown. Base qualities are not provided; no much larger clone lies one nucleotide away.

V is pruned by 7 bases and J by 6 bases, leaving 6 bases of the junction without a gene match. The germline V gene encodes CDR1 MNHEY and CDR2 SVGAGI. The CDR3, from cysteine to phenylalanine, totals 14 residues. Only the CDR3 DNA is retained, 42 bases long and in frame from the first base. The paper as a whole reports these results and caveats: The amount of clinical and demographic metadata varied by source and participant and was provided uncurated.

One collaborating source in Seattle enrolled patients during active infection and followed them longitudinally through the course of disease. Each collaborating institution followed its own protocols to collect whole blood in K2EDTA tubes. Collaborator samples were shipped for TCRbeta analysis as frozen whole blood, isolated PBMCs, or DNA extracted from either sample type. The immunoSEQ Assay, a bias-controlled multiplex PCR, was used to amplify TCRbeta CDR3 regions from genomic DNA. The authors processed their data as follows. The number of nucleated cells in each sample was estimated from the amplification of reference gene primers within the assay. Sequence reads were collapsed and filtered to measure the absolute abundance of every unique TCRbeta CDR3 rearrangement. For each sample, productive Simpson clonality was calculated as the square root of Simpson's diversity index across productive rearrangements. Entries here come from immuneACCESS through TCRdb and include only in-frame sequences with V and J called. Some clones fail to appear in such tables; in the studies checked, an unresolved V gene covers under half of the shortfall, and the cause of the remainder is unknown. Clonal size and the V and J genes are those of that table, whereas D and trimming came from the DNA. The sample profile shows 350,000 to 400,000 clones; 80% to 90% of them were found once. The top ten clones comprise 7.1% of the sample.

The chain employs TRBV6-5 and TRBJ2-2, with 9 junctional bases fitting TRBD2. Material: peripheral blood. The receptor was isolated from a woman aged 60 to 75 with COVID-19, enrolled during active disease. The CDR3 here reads CASKLAGTPGELFF. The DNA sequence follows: TGTGCCAGCAAGCTAGCGGGGACCCCCGGGGAGCTGTTTTTT.